This T cell receptor (beta chain) was captured in a study of blood T cell repertoires in COVID-19. Study-wide context: Collection of acute and convalescent COVID-19 samples took place in the United States, Italy and Spain. Sources were T cells, B-cell-depleted T cells, or PBMCs; the material itself was cDNA or gDNA.

Study processing details: Reference gene primer amplification gave estimated nucleated cell counts. Generated by immunoSEQ multiplex PCR, the TCRdb table keeps only in-frame clones and is missing some. V and J calls and clone size come straight from that table; D and trimming were deduced from the DNA. The data contain roughly 72,000 clones, roughly 85% of them singletons. This clone was observed a few times. The CDR3 has 16 amino acids. CDR1 is MNHEY and CDR2 is SVGAGI in the germline V gene. After removal of 2 bases from V and 4 bases from J, the junction contained 6 bases not matched to a gene. The sequence came from a human donor in a cohort sampled during active COVID-19. The genes are TRBV6-5 and TRBJ2-2, with TRBD2 matching over 8 bases. The sequencing input was peripheral blood. This CDR3 is CASSYPGGAGTGELFF. The CDR3 region has the DNA TGTGCCAGCAGTTACCCCGGGGGGGCCGGCACCGGGGAGCTGTTTTTT.